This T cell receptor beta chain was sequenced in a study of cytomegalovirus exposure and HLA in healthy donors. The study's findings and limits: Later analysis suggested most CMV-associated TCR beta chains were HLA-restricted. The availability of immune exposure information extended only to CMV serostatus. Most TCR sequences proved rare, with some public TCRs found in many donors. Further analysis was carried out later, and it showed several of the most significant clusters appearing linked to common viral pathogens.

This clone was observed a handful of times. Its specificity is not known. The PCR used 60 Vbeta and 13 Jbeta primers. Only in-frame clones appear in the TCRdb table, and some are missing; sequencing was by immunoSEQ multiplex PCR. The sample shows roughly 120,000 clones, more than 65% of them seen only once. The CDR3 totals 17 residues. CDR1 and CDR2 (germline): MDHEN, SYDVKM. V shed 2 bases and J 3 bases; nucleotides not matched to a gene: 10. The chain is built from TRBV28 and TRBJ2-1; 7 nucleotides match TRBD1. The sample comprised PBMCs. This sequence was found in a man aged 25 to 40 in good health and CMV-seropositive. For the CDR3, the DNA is TGTGCCAGCAGTTTAAAAAGGGGGCGGGCTCGCTACAATGAGCAGTTCTTC. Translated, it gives CASSLKRGRARYNEQFF.